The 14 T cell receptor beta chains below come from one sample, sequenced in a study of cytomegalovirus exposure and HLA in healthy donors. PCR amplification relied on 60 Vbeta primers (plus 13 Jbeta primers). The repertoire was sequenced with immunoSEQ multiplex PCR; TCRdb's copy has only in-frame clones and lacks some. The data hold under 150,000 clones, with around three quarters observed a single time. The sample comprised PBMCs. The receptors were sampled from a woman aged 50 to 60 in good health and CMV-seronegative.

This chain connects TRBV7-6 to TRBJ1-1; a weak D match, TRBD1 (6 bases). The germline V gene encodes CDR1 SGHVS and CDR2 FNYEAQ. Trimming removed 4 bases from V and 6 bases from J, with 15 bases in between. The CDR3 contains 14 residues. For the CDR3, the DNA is TGTGCCAGCAGCTACAGGGAGAAGGGGGCTGAAGCTTTCTTT. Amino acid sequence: CASSYREKGAEAFF.

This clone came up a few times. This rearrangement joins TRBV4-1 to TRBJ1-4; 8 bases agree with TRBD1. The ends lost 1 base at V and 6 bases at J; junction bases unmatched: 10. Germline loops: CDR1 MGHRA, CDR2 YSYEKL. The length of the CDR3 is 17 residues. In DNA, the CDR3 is TGCGCCAGCAGCCAAGGAGACAGGGGAAAGGATGATGAAAAACTGTTTTTT. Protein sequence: CASSQGDRGKDDEKLFF.

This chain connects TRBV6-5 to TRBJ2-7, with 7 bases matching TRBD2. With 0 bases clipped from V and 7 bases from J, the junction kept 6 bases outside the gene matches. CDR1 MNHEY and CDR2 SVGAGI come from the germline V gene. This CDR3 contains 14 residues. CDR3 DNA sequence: TGTGCCAGCAGTTACTCTAGCGGGTCTGGGGAGCAGTACTTC. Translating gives CASSYSSGSGEQYF.

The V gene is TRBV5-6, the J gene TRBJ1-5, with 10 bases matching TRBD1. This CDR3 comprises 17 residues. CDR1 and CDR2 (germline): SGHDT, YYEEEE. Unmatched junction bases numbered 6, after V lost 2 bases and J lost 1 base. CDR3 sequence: CASSLGTGVRSNQPQHF. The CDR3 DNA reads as TGTGCCAGCAGCTTAGGGACAGGGGTAAGGAGCAATCAGCCCCAGCATTTT.

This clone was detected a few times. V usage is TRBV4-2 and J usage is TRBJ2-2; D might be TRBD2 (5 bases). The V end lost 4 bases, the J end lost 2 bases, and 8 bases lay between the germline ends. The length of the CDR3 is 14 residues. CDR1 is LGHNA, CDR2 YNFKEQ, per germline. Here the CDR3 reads CASSPRGNTGELFF. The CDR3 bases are TGTGCCAGCAGCCCCCGGGGAAACACCGGGGAGCTGTTTTTT.

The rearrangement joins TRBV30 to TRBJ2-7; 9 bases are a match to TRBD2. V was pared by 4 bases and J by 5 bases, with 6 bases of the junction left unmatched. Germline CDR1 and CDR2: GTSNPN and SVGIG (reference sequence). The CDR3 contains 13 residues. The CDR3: CAWIGGRVHEQYF. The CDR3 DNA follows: TGTGCCTGGATAGGCGGGAGGGTCCACGAGCAGTACTTC.

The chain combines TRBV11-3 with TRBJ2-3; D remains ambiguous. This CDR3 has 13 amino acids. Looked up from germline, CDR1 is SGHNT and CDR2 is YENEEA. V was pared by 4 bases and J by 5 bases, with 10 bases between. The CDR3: CASSYPPGDTQYF. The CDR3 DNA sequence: TGTGCCAGCAGCTACCCGCCCGGAGATACGCAGTATTTT.

In DNA form, the CDR3 reads TGTGCCAGCGGGAGGGGACAGGGGGCTTTTGACTACGAGCAGTACTTC. Translation: CASGRGQGAFDYEQYF. This chain connects TRBV9 to TRBJ2-7; 12 bases line up with TRBD1. Per germline, CDR1 SGDLS and CDR2 YYNGEE. The J segment lost 3 bases and the V segment lost 7 bases, leaving 11 bases of the junction unmatched. The CDR3 has 16 residues.

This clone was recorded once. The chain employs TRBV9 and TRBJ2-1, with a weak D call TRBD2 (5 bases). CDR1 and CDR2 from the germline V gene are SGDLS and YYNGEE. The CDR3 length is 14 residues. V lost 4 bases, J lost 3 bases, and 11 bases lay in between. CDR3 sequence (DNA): TGTGCCAGCAGCCCAGGACTCGGCTACAATGAGCAGTTCTTC. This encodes CASSPGLGYNEQFF. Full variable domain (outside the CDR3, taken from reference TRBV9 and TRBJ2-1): DSGVTQTPKHLITATGQRVTLRCSPRSGDLSVYWYQQSLDQGLQFLIQYYNGEERAKGNILERFSAQQFPDLHSELNLSSLELGDSALYFCASSPGLGYNEQFFGPGTRLTVL.

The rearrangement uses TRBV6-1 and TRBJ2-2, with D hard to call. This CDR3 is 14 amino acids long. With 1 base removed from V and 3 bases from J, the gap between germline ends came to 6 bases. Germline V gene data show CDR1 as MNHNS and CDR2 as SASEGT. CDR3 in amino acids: CASSEVQHTGELFF. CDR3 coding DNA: TGTGCCAGCAGTGAAGTACAGCACACCGGGGAGCTGTTTTTT.

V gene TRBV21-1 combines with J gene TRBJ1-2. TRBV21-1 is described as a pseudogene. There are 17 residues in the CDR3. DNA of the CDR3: TGTGCCAGCAGCAAAGAATATCTTGTGTTAGTTAACTATGGCTACACCTTC. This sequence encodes CASSKEYLVLVNYGYTF.

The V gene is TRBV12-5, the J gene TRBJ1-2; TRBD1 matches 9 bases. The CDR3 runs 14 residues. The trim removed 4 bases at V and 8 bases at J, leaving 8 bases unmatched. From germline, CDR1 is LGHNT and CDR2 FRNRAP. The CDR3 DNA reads TGTGCTAGTGGTTCGGACAGGGGATCGGGAGGCTACACCTTC. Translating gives CASGSDRGSGGYTF. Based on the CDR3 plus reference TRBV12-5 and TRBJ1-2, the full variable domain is DARVTQTPRHKVTEMGQEVTMRCQPILGHNTVFWYRQTMMQGLELLAYFRNRAPLDDSGMPKDRFSAEMPDATLATLKIQPSEPRDSAVYFCASGSDRGSGGYTFGSGTRLTVV.

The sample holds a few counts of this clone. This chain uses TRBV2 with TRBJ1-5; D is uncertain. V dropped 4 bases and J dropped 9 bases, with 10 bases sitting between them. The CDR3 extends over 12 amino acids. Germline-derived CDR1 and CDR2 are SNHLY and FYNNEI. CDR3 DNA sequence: TGTGCCAGCAGTGCTCGGGTCGTGCCCCAGCATTTT. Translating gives CASSARVVPQHF.

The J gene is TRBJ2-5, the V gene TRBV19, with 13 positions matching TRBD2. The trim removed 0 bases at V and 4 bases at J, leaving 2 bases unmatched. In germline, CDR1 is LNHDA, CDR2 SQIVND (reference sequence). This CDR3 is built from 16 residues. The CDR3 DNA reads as TGTGCCAGTAGTATAGAATGGACTAGCGGGAGAGAGACCCAGTACTTC. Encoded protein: CASSIEWTSGRETQYF. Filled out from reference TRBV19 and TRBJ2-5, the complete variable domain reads DGGITQSPKYLFRKEGQNVTLSCEQNLNHDAMYWYRQDPGQGLRLIYYSQIVNDFQKGDIAEGYSVSREKKESFPLTVTSAQKNPTAFYLCASSIEWTSGRETQYFGPGTRLLVL.